What follows is one T cell receptor (beta chain) and its context. The antigen is unknown. The data stem from a study of T cells after yellow fever vaccination. Across the study: The SMART-Seq v4 Ultra Low Input method served to prepare the low-cell-number fractions. Findings and caveats of the study: Most clones from primary vaccination resurfaced after the booster (around 97% CD4, over 75% CD8).

TCRdb ran MiXCR on the 5' RACE reads and lists one entry per CDR3 protein. The repertoire consists of around 340,000 distinct CDR3 sequences, with approximately 12% occurring once and the leading ten covering 3.2%. The CDR3 spans 13 residues. The J segment lost 12 bases and the V segment lost 5 bases, leaving 8 bases of the junction unmatched. CDR1 and CDR2 (germline): SGHTA, FQGNSA. V is TRBV7-2 and J is TRBJ2-1; 9 bases align to TRBD2. The receptor's source is a man in his late teens or twenties who received the YFV17D yellow fever vaccine. The sequencing here drew on CD4+ T cells sorted from PBMCs, taken 15 days after the yellow fever booster vaccination. In nucleotides, the CDR3 is TGTGCCAGCAGCACGGGACTAGCCCGTGGGCAGTTCTTC. Translation: CASSTGLARGQFF. Variable domain in full (rest from reference TRBV7-2 and TRBJ2-1): GAGVSQSPSNKVTEKGKDVELRCDPISGHTALYWYRQSLGQGLEFLIYFQGNSAPDKSGLPSDRFSAERTGGSVSTLTIQRTQQEDSAVYLCASSTGLARGQFFGPGTRLTVL.